Following are 24 T cell receptor beta chains from one sample sequenced in a study of blood T cell repertoires in COVID-19. Generated by immunoSEQ multiplex PCR, the TCRdb table keeps only in-frame clones and is missing some. The sample holds about 330,000 clones, roughly 90% seen once. Sequenced input: peripheral blood. Receptors were obtained from a man younger than 35 who had recovered from COVID-19.

This clone has just one count. The chain combines TRBV12-3 or TRBV12-4 with TRBJ1-2; TRBD1 aligns across 7 bases. The CDR3 is 12 residues long. J gave up 8 bases and V 3 bases, and 3 bases lay outside the gene matches. The CDR3 sequence: CASSLDRRGYTF. DNA of the CDR3: TGTGCCAGCAGTTTGGACAGGCGCGGCTACACCTTC.

This chain uses TRBV18 with TRBJ2-7; 7 bases fit TRBD1. CDR3 length: 15 amino acids. CDR1 and CDR2 from the germline V gene are KGHSH and LQKENI. V gave up 3 bases and J gave up 2 bases; unmatched junction bases: 7. CDR3 amino acids: CASSPTGTVAYEQYF. Written as DNA, the CDR3 is TGTGCCAGCTCACCTACCGGGACAGTAGCCTACGAGCAGTACTTC.

This chain uses TRBV6-5 with TRBJ1-2; D is ambiguous. The CDR3 has 15 amino acids. The germline V gene encodes CDR1 MNHEY and CDR2 SVGAGI. Trimming stripped 3 bases from V and 4 bases from J, with 15 bases between. The CDR3 nucleotides are TGTGCCAGCAGTTATAGCCCAGACCGCTCCTATGGCTACACCTTC. Encoded protein: CASSYSPDRSYGYTF.

The chain links TRBV4-3 to TRBJ2-1, with 10 bases matching TRBD2. V shed 3 bases and J 3 bases; nucleotides not matched to a gene: 8. Per the germline V gene, CDR1 is LGHNA and CDR2 is YSLEER. The CDR3 loop spans 17 amino acids. The CDR3 coding sequence is TGCGCCAGCAGCCAGGACGTAGCGGGGGGCCTCTACAATGAGCAGTTCTTC. Protein: CASSQDVAGGLYNEQFF.

The genes are TRBV6-5 and TRBJ1-1; D is ambiguous. The CDR3 consists of 13 residues. Germline V gives CDR1 MNHEY, CDR2 SVGAGI. Trimming left V 7 bases short and J 0 bases short, with 9 bases between. CDR3 DNA: TGTGCCAGCAACAGAGGGTTGAACACTGAAGCTTTCTTT. The encoded protein is CASNRGLNTEAFF.

The J gene is TRBJ1-5, the V gene TRBV18; a possible D gene is TRBD1 (5 bases). This CDR3 has 13 residues. V lost 6 bases and J lost 5, with 11 bases in between. Germline V gives CDR1 KGHSH, CDR2 LQKENI. CDR3 in amino acids: CASSLTGDQPQHF. The CDR3 DNA sequence: TGTGCCAGCTCCCTGACGGGGGATCAGCCCCAGCATTTT.

This clone has more than one count but fewer than ten. The rearrangement links TRBV7-3 to TRBJ1-1; 9 positions agree with TRBD1. V was clipped by 0 bases and J by 4 bases; unmatched bases: 0. Looked up from germline, CDR1 is SGHTA and CDR2 is FQGTGA. This CDR3 has 14 residues. Here the CDR3 DNA reads TGTGCCAGCAGCTTAACACAGGGGGCCACTGAAGCTTTCTTT. It yields the protein CASSLTQGATEAFF.

The chain is built from TRBV4-1 and TRBJ1-1, with a tentative D call TRBD1 (5 bases). The V gene lost 4 bases and the J gene lost 4 bases, with 13 bases spanning the gap. The CDR3 contains 14 residues. The germline CDR1 and CDR2 sequences are MGHRA and YSYEKL. This CDR3 is CASSPGGEGTEAFF. CDR3 in DNA: TGCGCCAGCAGCCCCGGGGGGGAGGGCACTGAAGCTTTCTTT.

CDR3 protein: CASSLVGAQMNTEAFF. The CDR3 coding sequence is TGTGCCAGCAGCTTGGTAGGGGCCCAGATGAACACTGAAGCTTTCTTT. The chain is built from TRBV5-6 and TRBJ1-1; maybe TRBD1 (5 bases). This CDR3 comprises 16 residues. The ends were cut back, 0 bases at V and 0 bases at J, with 12 bases in the middle. Germline CDR1 is SGHDT and CDR2 is YYEEEE.

This chain connects TRBV2 to TRBJ2-1; D remains unclear. The germline V gene has CDR1 SNHLY and CDR2 FYNNEI. Trimming cost V 1 base and J 4 bases, with 5 bases left between them. The CDR3 runs to 13 residues. For the CDR3, the DNA is TGTGCCAGCAGTGAAGACGGGTACAATGAGCAGTTCTTC. Translation: CASSEDGYNEQFF.

The V gene is TRBV9, the J gene TRBJ2-3; 9 nucleotides line up with TRBD1. With 3 bases clipped from V and 4 bases from J, the junction kept 12 bases outside the gene matches. The CDR3 covers 17 residues. Germline CDR1 is SGDLS and CDR2 is YYNGEE. DNA of the CDR3: TGTGCCAGCAGCGCCCTGGGACAGGGATATGCCGCAGATACGCAGTATTTT. Translating it yields CASSALGQGYAADTQYF.

The chain combines TRBV6-2 or TRBV6-3 with TRBJ2-5, with D possibly TRBD2 on 5 matching bases. Trimming removed 4 bases from V and 5 bases from J, with 17 bases in between. This CDR3 has 15 amino acids. Germline CDR1 MNHEY, CDR2 SVGEGT. Written as DNA, the CDR3 is TGTGCCAGCAGTTCGGGATTGCTTCCCAGGGAGACCCAGTACTTC. It encodes CASSSGLLPRETQYF.

The V gene is TRBV6-5, the J gene TRBJ2-3, with D possibly TRBD1 on 6 matching bases. The V gene's germline CDR1 is MNHEY and CDR2 SVGAGI. The CDR3 has 13 residues. V was cut by 2 bases and J by 9 bases, with 12 bases left in between. DNA for the CDR3: TGTGCCAGCAGTTACGCACAGGGCAACACGCAGTATTTT. Its translation is CASSYAQGNTQYF.

The chain has TRBV7-2 and TRBJ2-3; tentative D call: TRBD2 (6 bases). V was clipped by 1 base and J by 4 bases, with 12 bases between them. CDR3 length: 15 residues. Germline-derived CDR1 and CDR2 are SGHTA and FQGNSA. CDR3 nucleotides: TGTGCCAGCAGCTTAGTTAGCGGTGGGGCAGATACGCAGTATTTT. Protein sequence: CASSLVSGGADTQYF.

This chain uses TRBV6-5 with TRBJ1-1; a weak D match, TRBD1 (6 bases). The CDR3 runs 14 residues. Trimming pared 2 bases from V and 2 bases from J, leaving 9 bases between. CDR1 and CDR2 from the germline V gene are MNHEY and SVGAGI. In DNA form, the CDR3 reads TGTGCCAGCAGTTACGGGACAACTAACACTGAAGCTTTCTTT. Protein sequence: CASSYGTTNTEAFF.

The chain has TRBV7-3 and TRBJ2-1; D is perhaps TRBD1 (5 bases). Germline V CDR1 and CDR2: SGHTA, FQGTGA. V lost 5 bases to trimming and J lost 7 bases, with 12 bases between them. CDR3 length: 13 residues. For the CDR3, the DNA is TGTGCCAGCAGCCAACTGGCAGGGAATGAGCAGTTCTTC. Residues: CASSQLAGNEQFF.

The chain recombines TRBV7-8 with TRBJ1-2, with a tentative D call TRBD1 (6 bases). This CDR3 contains 15 residues. V lost 5 bases to trimming and J lost 5 bases, with 18 bases between them. Germline CDR1 reads SGHVS; CDR2 reads FQNEAQ. The CDR3 nucleotides read TGTGCCAGCAGCGGACTAGACAGGTTACTTTATGGCTACACCTTC. Protein product: CASSGLDRLLYGYTF.

The CDR3 sequence is CATLGDSRTYEQYF. CDR3 DNA: TGTGCCACCCTGGGGGACAGCCGGACCTACGAGCAGTACTTC. The chain links TRBV10-3 to TRBJ2-7; TRBD1 aligns across 7 bases. J was trimmed by 2 bases and V by 10 bases; bases with no gene match: 11. This CDR3 is 14 amino acids long. Germline CDR1 and CDR2: ENHRY and SYGVKD.

The chain is built from TRBV18 and TRBJ1-1; 10 positions agree with TRBD1. Per germline, CDR1 KGHSH and CDR2 LQKENI. CDR3 length: 16 amino acids. V was pared by 1 base and J by 6 bases, with 8 bases of the junction left unmatched. Written as DNA, the CDR3 is TGTGCCAGCTCACCACTCTCTGGGACAGGGGTCTCTGAAGCTTTCTTT. Amino acid sequence: CASSPLSGTGVSEAFF.

This chain links TRBV25-1 with TRBJ1-5; 7 nucleotides align to TRBD1. The V gene's germline CDR1 is MGHDK and CDR2 SYGVNS. With V trimmed by 3 bases and J by 6 bases, 2 bases remained unmatched. This CDR3 spans 13 amino acids. The CDR3 sequence: CASSDYRGQPQHF. CDR3 in DNA: TGTGCCAGCAGTGATTACAGGGGTCAGCCCCAGCATTTT.

In DNA form, the CDR3 reads TGCAGTGCTAGTGGCGGGAGGGGGTCGAACACCGGGGAGCTGTTTTTT. Amino acid sequence: CSASGGRGSNTGELFF. The chain has TRBV20-1 and TRBJ2-2, with 9 bases that match TRBD2. Per the germline V gene, CDR1 is DFQATT and CDR2 is SNEGSKA (reference sequence). Trimming at V came to 3 bases and at J to 0 bases, leaving 5 bases not matched to a gene. This CDR3 region has 16 residues.

This rearrangement joins TRBV25-1 to TRBJ2-7; D perhaps matches TRBD2 (6 bases). V shed 1 base and J shed 0 bases, with 19 bases lying between them. Germline V CDR1 and CDR2: MGHDK, SYGVNS. The CDR3 loop spans 18 amino acids. CDR3 coding DNA: TGTGCCAGCAGTGAATCGAGTCGGAGGGTAGACAACTCCTACGAGCAGTACTTC. The encoded protein is CASSESSRRVDNSYEQYF.

CDR3 DNA: TGTGCCAGCAGCTTCGGGGAATTGACAGATACGCAGTATTTT. Amino acid sequence: CASSFGELTDTQYF. V gene TRBV7-9 combines with J gene TRBJ2-3; the D gene is possibly TRBD2 (5 bases). This CDR3 contains 14 residues. V was shortened by 3 bases and J by 3 bases, with 10 bases between the two germline ends. Looked up from germline, CDR1 is SEHNR and CDR2 is FQNEAQ (reference sequence).

CDR3 sequence (DNA): TGTGCCAGCTCGGCAGGGGCCTTCGGACTCTCTGGGGCCAACGTCCTGACTTTC. It translates to CASSAGAFGLSGANVLTF. The V and J genes are TRBV18 and TRBJ2-6; weak D call: TRBD1 (6 bases). Germline V lookup: CDR1 KGHSH, CDR2 LQKENI. Deletions cut 6 bases from V and 0 bases from J, with 18 bases between. This CDR3 is built from 18 residues.